This is a list of T cell receptor beta chains from one sample in a study of T cell responses to AZD1222 COVID-19 vaccine. Profiled with immunoSEQ multiplex PCR; TCRdb holds only in-frame clones, not every one. The table records 120,000 to 150,000 clones, approximately 90% of them present only once. Sequencing used peripheral blood, obtained 28 days after the second AZD1222 dose. The receptors stem from an adult who received the AZD1222 COVID-19 vaccine. Both conserved end residues are part of each CDR3.

CDR3aa	v_gene	j_gene
CASSPGTRRGYTF	TRBV2	TRBJ1-2
CASSWGGDPQVF	TRBV11-2	TRBJ2-1
CASSIGGLGAFF	TRBV19	TRBJ1-1
CASSGRQGVNEQFF	TRBV19	TRBJ2-1
CASSRRGTAEAFF	TRBV14	TRBJ1-1
CASSSSGTTETQYF	TRBV5-4	TRBJ2-5
CASSFGATNEKLFF	TRBV6-5	TRBJ1-4
CASSSVAAGGDTQYF	TRBV27	TRBJ2-3
CASSNGQPGRLNTEAFF	TRBV5-1	TRBJ1-1
CASSVGTEAFF	TRBV25-1	TRBJ1-1
CSAPGQGIIDTQYF	TRBV29-1	TRBJ2-3
CASSSGTVFLDEQFF	TRBV11-2	TRBJ2-1
CASKTGISNSPLHF	TRBV11-2	TRBJ1-6
CASSLTRSGGQFF	TRBV14	TRBJ2-1
CASSARDRDRLGQPQHF	TRBV18	TRBJ1-5
CAISPGQGVSGSRETQYF	TRBV10-3	TRBJ2-5
CASSHHLGRLEGYTF	TRBV5-6	TRBJ1-2
CASSWGTEAFF	TRBV4-1	TRBJ1-1
CASSAVVEAFF	TRBV19	TRBJ1-1
CASSQLNEQYF	TRBV3-1/TRBV3-2	TRBJ2-7
CAISRDRNYGYTF	TRBV10-3	TRBJ1-2
CSASSGTGGEKLFF	TRBV20-1	TRBJ1-4
CASSLQGGNQPQHF	TRBV6-6	TRBJ1-5
CASRSRVTEAFF	TRBV6-5	TRBJ1-1
CASSQVEGQPQHF	TRBV3-1/TRBV3-2	TRBJ1-5
CASSLDLRSGGEAFF	TRBV7-2	TRBJ1-1
CASSLTRANTEAFF	TRBV7-2	TRBJ1-1
CASSFDLRGHDEAFF	TRBV28	TRBJ1-1
CASSSRDRYNSPLHF	TRBV7-8	TRBJ1-6
CSAPDPGRDYGYTF	TRBV29-1	TRBJ1-2
CASRRDSNSPLHF	TRBV6-5	TRBJ1-6
CASSSSKAEYLNEQYF	TRBV6-5	TRBJ2-7
CASSPRTENYGYTF	TRBV7-2	TRBJ1-2
CASYLVRTEAFF	TRBV28	TRBJ1-1
CASSFGANPTDTQYF	TRBV9	TRBJ2-3
CASSQETYEQYF	TRBV4-2	TRBJ2-7
CASREQMNTEAFF	TRBV5-1	TRBJ1-1